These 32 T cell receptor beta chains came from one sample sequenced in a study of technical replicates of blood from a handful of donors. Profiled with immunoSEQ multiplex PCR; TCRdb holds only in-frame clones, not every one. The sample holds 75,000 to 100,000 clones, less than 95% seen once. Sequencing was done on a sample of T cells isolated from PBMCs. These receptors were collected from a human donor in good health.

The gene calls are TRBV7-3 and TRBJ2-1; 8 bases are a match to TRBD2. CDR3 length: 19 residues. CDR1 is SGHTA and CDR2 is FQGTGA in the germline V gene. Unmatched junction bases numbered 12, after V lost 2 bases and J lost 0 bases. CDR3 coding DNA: TGTGCCAGCAGCTTAGGAAGCGGGAGATTGGCGAGCTCCTACAATGAGCAGTTCTTC. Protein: CASSLGSGRLASSYNEQFF.

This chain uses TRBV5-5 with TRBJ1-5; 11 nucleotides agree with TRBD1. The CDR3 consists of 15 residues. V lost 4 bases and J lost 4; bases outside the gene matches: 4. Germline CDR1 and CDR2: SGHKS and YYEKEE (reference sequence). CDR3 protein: CASSLGQGVNQPQHF. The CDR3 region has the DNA TGTGCCAGCAGCCTGGGACAGGGGGTTAATCAGCCCCAGCATTTT. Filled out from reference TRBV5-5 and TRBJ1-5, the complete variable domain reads DAGVTQSPTHLIKTRGQQVTLRCSPISGHKSVSWYQQVLGQGPQFIFQYYEKEERGRGNFPDRFSARQFPNYSSELNVNALLLGDSALYLCASSLGQGVNQPQHFGDGTRLSIL.

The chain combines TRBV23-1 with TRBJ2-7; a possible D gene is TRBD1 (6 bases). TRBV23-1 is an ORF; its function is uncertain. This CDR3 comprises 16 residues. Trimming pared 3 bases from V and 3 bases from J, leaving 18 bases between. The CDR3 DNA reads TGCGCCAGCAGTCATACCCAAACAGGGCTCCACTACGAGCAGTACTTC. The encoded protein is CASSHTQTGLHYEQYF.

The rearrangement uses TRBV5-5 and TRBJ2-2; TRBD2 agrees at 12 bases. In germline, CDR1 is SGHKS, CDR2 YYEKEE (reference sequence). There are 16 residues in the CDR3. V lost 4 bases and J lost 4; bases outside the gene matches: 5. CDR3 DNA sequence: TGTGCCAGCAGCCCTCTAGCGGGAGGGTTCACCGGGGAGCTGTTTTTT. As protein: CASSPLAGGFTGELFF.

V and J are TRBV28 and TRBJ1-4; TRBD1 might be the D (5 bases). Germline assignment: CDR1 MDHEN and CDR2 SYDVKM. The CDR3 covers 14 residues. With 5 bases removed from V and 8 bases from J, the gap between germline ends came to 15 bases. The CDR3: CASSRQRGSEKLFF. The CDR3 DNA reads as TGTGCCAGCAGTCGGCAAAGGGGATCGGAAAAACTGTTTTTT.

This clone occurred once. In DNA form, the CDR3 reads TGTGCCACCTATCCAGGCGGGGCACTGGGCTACACCTTC. Protein: CATYPGGALGYTF. V and J are TRBV15 and TRBJ1-2; perhaps TRBD1 as D (5 bases). CDR3 length: 13 amino acids. CDR1 LNHNV and CDR2 YYDKDF come from the germline V gene (reference sequence). Deletions cut 8 bases from V and 8 bases from J, with 18 bases between.

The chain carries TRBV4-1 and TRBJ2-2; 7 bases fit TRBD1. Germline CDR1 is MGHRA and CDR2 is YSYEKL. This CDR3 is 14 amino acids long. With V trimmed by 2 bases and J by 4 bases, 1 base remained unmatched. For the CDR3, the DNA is TGCGCCAGCAGCCAAACAGGGGTCACCGGGGAGCTGTTTTTT. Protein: CASSQTGVTGELFF.

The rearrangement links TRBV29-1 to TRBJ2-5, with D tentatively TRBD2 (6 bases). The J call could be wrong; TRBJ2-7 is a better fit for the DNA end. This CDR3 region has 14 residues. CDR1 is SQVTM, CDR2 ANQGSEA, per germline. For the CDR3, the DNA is TGCAGCGTTCTAACGGGAGAACGGCCCTACGAGCAGTACTTC. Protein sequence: CSVLTGERPYEQYF.

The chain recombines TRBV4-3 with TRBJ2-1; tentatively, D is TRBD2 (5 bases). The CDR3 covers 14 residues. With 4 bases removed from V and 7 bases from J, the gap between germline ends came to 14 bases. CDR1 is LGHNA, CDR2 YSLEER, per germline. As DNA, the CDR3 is TGCGCCAGCAGCCTCGCGGTGCGGGCTAATGAGCAGTTCTTC. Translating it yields CASSLAVRANEQFF.

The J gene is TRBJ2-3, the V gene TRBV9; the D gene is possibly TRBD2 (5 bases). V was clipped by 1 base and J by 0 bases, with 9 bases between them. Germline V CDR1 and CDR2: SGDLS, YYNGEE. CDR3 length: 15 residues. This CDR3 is CASSVLALSTDTQYF. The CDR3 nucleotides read TGTGCCAGCAGCGTACTAGCTTTAAGCACAGATACGCAGTATTTT.

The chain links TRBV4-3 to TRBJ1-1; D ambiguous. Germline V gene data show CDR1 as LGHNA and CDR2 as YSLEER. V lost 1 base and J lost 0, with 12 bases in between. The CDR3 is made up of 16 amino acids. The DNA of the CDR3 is TGCGCCAGCAGCCAAGTAATCGGTGCTTTGAACACTGAAGCTTTCTTT. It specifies CASSQVIGALNTEAFF.

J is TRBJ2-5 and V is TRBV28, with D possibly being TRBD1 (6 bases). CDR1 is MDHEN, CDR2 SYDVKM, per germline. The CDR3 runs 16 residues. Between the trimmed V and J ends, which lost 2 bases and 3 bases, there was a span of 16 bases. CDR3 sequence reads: CASSLVRDTMKETQYF. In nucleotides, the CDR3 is TGTGCCAGCAGTTTAGTAAGGGACACGATGAAAGAGACCCAGTACTTC.

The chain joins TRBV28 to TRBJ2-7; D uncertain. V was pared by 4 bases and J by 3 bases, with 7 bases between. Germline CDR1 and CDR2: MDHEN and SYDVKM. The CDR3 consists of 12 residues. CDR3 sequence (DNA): TGTGCCAGCAGTTGGGCATACTACGAGCAGTACTTC. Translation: CASSWAYYEQYF.

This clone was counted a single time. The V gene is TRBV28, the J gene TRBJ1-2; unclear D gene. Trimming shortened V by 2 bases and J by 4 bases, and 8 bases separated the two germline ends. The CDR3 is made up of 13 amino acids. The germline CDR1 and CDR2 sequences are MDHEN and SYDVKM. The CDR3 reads CASSLTGPYGYTF. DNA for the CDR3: TGTGCCAGCAGTTTAACTGGGCCCTATGGCTACACCTTC.

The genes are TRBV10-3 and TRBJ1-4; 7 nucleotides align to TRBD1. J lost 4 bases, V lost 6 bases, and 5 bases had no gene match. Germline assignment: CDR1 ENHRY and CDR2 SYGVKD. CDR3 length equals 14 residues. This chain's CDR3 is CAIRGQNLNEKLFF. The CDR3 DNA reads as TGTGCCATCAGGGGACAGAATCTTAATGAAAAACTGTTTTTT.

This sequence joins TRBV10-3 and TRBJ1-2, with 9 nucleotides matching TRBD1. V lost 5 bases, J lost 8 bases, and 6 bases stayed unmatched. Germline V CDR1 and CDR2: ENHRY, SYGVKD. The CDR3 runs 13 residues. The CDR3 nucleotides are TGTGCCATCAGTAGGGACAGGGAGGAGGGCTACACCTTC. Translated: CAISRDREEGYTF.

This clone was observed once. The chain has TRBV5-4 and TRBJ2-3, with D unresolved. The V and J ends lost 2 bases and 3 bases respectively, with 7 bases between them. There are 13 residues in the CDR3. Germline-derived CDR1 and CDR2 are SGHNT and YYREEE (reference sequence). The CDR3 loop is CASSFFQTDTQYF. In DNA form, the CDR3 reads TGTGCCAGCAGCTTCTTCCAGACAGATACGCAGTATTTT.

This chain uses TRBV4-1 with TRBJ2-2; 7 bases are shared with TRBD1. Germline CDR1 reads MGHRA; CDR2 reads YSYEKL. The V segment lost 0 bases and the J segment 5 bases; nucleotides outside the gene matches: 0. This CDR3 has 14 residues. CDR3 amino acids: CASSQEQGTGELFF. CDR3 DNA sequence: TGCGCCAGCAGCCAAGAACAGGGGACCGGGGAGCTGTTTTTT.

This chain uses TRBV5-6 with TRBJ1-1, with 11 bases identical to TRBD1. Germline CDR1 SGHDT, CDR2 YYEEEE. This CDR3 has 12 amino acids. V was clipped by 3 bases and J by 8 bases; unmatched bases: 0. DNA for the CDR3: TGTGCCAGCAGCTGGACAGGGGGCGAAGCTTTCTTT. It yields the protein CASSWTGGEAFF.

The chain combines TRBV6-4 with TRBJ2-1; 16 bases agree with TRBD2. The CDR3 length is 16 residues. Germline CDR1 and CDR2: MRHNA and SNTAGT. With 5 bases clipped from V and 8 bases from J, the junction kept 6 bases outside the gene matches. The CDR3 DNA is TGTGCCAGCAGTCACACCGGGACTAGCGGGGGGGATGAGCAGTTCTTC. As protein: CASSHTGTSGGDEQFF.

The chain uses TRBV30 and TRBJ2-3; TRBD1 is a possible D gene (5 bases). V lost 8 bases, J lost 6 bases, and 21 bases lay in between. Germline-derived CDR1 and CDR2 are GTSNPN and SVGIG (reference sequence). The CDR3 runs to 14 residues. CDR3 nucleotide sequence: TGTGCCAGTGGACATCCCGGTGGCGCGGATACGCAGTATTTT. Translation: CASGHPGGADTQYF.

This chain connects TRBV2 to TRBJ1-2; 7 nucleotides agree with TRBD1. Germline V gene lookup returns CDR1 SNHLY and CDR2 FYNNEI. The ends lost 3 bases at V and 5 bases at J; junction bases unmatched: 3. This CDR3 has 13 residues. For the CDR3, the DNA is TGTGCCAGCAGTGAGAGGGGGCCTTATGGCTACACCTTC. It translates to CASSERGPYGYTF.

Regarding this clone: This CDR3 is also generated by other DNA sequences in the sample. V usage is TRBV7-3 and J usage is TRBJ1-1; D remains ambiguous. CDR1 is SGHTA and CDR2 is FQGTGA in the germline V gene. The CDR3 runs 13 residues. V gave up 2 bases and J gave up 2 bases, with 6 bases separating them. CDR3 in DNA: TGTGCCAGCAGCTTATCTGTTAACACTGAAGCTTTCTTT. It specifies CASSLSVNTEAFF.

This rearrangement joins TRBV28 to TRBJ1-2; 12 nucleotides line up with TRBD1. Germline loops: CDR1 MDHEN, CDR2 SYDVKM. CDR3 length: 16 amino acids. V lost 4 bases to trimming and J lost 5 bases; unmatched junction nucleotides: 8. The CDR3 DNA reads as TGTGCCAGCAGTTCACCGGGACAGGGGGCGCCTTATGGCTACACCTTC. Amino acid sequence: CASSSPGQGAPYGYTF.

This CDR3 is CASTALGLSGNTIYF. DNA of the CDR3: TGTGCCAGCACCGCGTTGGGGCTTTCTGGAAACACCATATATTTT. This chain connects TRBV6-1 to TRBJ1-3; the D gene is possibly TRBD1 (5 bases). CDR3 size: 15 residues. Trimming took off 7 bases at V and 1 base at J, with 14 bases between the two ends. CDR1 is MNHNS, CDR2 SASEGT, per germline.

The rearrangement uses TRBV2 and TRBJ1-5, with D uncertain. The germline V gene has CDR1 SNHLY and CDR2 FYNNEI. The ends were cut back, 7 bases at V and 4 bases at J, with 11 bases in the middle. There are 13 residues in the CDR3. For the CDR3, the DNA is TGTGCCAGCAAGTGGGCCGAGAATCAGCCCCAGCATTTT. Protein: CASKWAENQPQHF.

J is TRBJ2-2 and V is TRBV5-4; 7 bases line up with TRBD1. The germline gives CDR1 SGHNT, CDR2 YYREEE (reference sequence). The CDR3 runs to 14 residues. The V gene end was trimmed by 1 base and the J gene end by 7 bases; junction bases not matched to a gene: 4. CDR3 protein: CASSLLGQIGELFF. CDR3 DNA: TGTGCCAGCAGCTTGTTGGGACAGATCGGGGAGCTGTTTTTT.

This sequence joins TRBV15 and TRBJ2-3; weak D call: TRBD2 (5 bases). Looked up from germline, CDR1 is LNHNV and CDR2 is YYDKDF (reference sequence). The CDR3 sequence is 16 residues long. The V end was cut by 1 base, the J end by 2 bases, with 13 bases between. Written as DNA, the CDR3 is TGTGCCACCAGCAGAGGTAGCGTGCCTACCACAGATACGCAGTATTTT. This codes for CATSRGSVPTTDTQYF.

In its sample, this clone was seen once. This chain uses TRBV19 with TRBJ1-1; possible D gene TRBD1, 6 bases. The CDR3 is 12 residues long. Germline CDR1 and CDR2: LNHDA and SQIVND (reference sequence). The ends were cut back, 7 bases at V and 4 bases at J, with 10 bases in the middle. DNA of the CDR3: TGTGCCAGTAAGGGGGGGAGCACTGAAGCTTTCTTT. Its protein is CASKGGSTEAFF.

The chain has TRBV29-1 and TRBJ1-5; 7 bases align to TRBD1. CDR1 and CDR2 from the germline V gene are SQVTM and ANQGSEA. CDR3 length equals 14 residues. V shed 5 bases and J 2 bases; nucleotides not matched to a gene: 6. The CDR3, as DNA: TGCAGCGTTACTAGAGGGGGCGGCAATCAGCCCCAGCATTTT. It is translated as CSVTRGGGNQPQHF.

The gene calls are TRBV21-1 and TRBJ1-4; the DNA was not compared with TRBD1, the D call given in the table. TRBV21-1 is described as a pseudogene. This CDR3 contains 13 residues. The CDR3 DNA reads TGTGCCAGCAGCAAAGACATGAATGAAAAACTGTTTTTT. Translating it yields CASSKDMNEKLFF.

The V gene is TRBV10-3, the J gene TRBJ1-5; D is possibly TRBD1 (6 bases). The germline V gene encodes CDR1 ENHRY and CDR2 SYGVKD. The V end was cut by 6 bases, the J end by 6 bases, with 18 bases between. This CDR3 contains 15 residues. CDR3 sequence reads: CAISPGQPESQPQHF. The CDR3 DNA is TGTGCCATCAGCCCTGGACAGCCCGAAAGTCAGCCCCAGCATTTT.